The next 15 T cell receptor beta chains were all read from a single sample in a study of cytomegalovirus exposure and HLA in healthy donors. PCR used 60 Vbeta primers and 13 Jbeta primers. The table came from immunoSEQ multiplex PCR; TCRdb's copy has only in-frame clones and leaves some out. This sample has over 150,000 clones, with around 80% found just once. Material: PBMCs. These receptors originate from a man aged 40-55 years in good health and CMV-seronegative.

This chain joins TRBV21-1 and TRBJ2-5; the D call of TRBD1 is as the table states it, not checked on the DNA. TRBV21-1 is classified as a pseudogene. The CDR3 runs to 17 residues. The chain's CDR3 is CASSEDSGGGPPETQYF. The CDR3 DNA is TGTGCCAGCAGCGAGGACTCAGGGGGCGGACCGCCCGAGACCCAGTACTTC.

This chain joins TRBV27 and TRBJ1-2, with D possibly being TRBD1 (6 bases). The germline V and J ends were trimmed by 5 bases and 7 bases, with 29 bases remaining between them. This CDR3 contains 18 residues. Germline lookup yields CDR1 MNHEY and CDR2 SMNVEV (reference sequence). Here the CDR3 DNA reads TGTGCCAGCAGTATCTCCTGGGACAAGGCCCTTACTGGAAGTGGCTACACCTTC. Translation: CASSISWDKALTGSGYTF.

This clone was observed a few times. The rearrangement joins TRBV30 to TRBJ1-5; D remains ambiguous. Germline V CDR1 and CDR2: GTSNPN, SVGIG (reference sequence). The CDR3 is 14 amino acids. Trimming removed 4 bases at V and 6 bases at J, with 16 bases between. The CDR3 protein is CAWTPPGGSQPQHF. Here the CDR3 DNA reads TGTGCCTGGACCCCTCCCGGCGGCAGTCAGCCCCAGCATTTT.

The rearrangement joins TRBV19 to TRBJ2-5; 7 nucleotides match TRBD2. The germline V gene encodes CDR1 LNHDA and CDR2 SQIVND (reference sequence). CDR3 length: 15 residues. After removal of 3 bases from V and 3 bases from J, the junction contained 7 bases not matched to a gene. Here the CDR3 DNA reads TGTGCCAGTAGTATCTCAGCGGGATATGAAGAGACCCAGTACTTC. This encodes CASSISAGYEETQYF.

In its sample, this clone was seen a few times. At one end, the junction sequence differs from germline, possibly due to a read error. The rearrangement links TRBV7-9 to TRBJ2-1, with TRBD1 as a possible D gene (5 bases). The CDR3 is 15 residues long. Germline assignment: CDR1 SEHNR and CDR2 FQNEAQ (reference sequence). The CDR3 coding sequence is TGTTCCAGCAGCTTACTACAGGCCCCATACAATGAGCAGTTCTTC. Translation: CSSSLLQAPYNEQFF.

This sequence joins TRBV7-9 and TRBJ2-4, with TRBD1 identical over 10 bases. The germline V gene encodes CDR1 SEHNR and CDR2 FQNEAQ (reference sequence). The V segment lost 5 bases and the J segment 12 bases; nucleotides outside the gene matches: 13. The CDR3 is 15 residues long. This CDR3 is CASSRRRDRGGSQYF. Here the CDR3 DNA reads TGTGCCAGCAGCCGTCGCCGGGACAGGGGCGGCAGTCAGTACTTC.

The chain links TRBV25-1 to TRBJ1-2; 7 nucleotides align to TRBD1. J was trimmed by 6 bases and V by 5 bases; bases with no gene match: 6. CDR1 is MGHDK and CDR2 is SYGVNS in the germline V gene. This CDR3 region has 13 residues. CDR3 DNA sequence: TGTGCCAGCAGTACAAGGGGGCACGATGGCTACACCTTC. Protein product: CASSTRGHDGYTF.

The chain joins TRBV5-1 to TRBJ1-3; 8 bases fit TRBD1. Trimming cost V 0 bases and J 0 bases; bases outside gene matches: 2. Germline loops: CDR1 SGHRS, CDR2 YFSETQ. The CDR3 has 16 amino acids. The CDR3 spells CASSLEGQVSGNTIYF. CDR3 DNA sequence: TGCGCCAGCAGCTTGGAGGGACAGGTCTCTGGAAACACCATATATTTT.

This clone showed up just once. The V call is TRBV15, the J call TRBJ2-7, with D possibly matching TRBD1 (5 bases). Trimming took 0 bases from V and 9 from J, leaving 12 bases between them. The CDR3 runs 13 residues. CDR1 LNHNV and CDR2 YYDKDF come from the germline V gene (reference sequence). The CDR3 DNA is TGTGCCACCAGCAGAGATGGACAAGTAGGGCAGTACTTC. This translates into CATSRDGQVGQYF.

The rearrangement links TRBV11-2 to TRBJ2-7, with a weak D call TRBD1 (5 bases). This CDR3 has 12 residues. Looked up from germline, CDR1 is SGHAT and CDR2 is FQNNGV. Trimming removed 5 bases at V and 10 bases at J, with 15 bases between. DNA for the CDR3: TGTGCCAGCAGCCAAGGGGAAGGAGCCCAGTACTTC. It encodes CASSQGEGAQYF. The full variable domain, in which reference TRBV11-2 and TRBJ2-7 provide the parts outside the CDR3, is EAGVAQSPRYKIIEKRQSVAFWCNPISGHATLYWYQQILGQGPKLLIQFQNNGVVDDSQLPKDRFSAERLKGVDSTLKIQPAKLEDSAVYLCASSQGEGAQYFGPGTRLTVT.

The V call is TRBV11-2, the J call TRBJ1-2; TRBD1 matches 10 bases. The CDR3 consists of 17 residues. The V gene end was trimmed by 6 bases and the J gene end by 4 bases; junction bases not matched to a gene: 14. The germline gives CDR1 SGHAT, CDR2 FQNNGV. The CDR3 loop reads CASRKGGQGPRSYGYTF. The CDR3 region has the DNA TGTGCCAGCAGAAAAGGGGGACAGGGGCCGAGGTCCTATGGCTACACCTTC. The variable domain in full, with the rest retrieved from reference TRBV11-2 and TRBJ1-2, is EAGVAQSPRYKIIEKRQSVAFWCNPISGHATLYWYQQILGQGPKLLIQFQNNGVVDDSQLPKDRFSAERLKGVDSTLKIQPAKLEDSAVYLCASRKGGQGPRSYGYTFGSGTRLTVV.

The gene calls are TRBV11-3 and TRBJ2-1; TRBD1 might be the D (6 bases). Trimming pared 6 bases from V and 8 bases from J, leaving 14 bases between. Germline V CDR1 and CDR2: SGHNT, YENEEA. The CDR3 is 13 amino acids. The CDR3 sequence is CASSLRGSHEQFF. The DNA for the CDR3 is TGTGCCAGCAGTCTTAGGGGGAGCCATGAGCAGTTCTTC.

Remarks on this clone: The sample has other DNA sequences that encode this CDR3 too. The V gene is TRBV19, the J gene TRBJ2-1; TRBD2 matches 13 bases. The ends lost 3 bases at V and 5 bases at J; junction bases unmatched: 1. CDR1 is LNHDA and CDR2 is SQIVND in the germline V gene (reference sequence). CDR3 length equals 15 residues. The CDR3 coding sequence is TGTGCCAGTAGTATTGGACTAGCGGGAGACAATGAGCAGTTCTTC. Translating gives CASSIGLAGDNEQFF.

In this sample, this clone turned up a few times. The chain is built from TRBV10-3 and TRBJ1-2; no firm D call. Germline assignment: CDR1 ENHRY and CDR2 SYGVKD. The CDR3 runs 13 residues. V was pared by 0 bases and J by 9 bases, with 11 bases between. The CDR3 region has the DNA TGTGCCATCAGTGAGTCTTACCCTATGAGCTACACCTTC. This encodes CAISESYPMSYTF.

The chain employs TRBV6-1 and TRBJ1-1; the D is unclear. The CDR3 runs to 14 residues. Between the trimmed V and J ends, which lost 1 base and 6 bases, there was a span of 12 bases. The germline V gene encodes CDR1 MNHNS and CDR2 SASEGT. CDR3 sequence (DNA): TGTGCCAGCAGTGAAGTGGTGAGGTACGCTGAAGCTTTCTTT. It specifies CASSEVVRYAEAFF.